This entry lists 4 T cell receptor beta chains sequenced from one sample in a study of monozygotic twins with inflammatory bowel disease. TCRdb re-called the 5' RACE reads, yielding one record per CDR3 amino acid sequence without DNA. The sample table includes roughly 150,000 distinct CDR3 sequences. The sequenced material came from blood. All receptors come from a human donor with ulcerative colitis or Crohn's disease, or a healthy co-twin of an affected twin (not recorded which).

The V and J genes are TRBV12-3 or TRBV12-4 and TRBJ1-4; the TCRdb call, TRBD1, lacks DNA for checking. CDR3 length: 14 residues. The chain's CDR3 is CASSLKNRGEKLFF.

The gene calls are TRBV9 and TRBJ2-7; the D call of TRBD2 rests on TCRdb alone, since no DNA is present to check it. This CDR3 is 15 amino acids long. From germline, CDR1 is SGDLS and CDR2 YYNGEE. The CDR3 spells CASSVEASGRYEQYF. Full variable domain (rest looked up from reference TRBV9 and TRBJ2-7): DSGVTQTPKHLITATGQRVTLRCSPRSGDLSVYWYQQSLDQGLQFLIQYYNGEERAKGNILERFSAQQFPDLHSELNLSSLELGDSALYFCASSVEASGRYEQYFGPGTRLTVT.

This chain uses TRBV6-1 with TRBJ2-7; TCRdb's assignment of TRBD1 cannot be checked, as there is no DNA. CDR3 length equals 15 residues. Per germline, CDR1 MNHNS and CDR2 SASEGT. The CDR3 protein is CASSEGLAGTYEQYF.

This sequence joins TRBV29-1 and TRBJ2-7; TCRdb's D call of TRBD1 is untestable without DNA. The CDR3 is 13 amino acids. CDR1 and CDR2 from the germline V gene are SQVTM and ANQGSEA. The CDR3: CSVVGQGEYEQYF.